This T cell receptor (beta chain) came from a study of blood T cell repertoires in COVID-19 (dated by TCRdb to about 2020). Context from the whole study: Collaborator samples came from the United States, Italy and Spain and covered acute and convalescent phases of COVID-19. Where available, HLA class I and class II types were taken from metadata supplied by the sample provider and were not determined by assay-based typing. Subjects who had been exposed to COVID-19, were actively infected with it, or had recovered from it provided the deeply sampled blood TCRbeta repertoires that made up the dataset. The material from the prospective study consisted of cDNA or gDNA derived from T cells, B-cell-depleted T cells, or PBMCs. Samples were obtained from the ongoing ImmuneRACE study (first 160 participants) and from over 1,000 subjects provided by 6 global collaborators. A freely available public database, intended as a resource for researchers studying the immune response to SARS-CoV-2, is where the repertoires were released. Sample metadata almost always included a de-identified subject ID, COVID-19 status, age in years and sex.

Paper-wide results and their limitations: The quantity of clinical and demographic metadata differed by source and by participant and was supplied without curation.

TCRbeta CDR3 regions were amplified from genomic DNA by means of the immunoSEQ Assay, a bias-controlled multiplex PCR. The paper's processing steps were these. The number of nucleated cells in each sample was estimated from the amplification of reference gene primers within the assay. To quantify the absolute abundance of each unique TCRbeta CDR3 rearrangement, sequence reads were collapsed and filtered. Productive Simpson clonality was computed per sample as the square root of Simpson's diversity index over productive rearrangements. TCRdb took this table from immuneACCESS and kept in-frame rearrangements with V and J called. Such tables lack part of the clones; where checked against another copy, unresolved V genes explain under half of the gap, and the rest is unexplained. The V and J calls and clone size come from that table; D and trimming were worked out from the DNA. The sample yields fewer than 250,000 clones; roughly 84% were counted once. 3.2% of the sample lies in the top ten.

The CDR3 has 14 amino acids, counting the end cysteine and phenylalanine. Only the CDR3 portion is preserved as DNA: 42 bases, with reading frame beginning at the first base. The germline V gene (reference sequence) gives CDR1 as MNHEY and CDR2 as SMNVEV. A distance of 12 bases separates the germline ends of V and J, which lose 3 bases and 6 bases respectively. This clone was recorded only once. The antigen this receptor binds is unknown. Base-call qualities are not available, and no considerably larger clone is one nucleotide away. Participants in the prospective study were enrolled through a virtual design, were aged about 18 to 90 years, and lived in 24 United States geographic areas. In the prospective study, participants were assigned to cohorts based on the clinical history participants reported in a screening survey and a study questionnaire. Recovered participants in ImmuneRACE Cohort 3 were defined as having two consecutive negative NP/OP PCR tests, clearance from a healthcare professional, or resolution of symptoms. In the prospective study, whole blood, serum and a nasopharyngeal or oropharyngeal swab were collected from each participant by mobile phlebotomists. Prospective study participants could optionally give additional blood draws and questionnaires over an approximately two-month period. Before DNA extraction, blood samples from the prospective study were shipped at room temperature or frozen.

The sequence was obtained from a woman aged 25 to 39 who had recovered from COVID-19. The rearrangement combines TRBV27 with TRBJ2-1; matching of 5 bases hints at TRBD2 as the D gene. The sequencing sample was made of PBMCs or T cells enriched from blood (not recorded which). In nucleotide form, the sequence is TGTGCCAGCAGTTTTCCCGGGAAGGTCAATGAGCAGTTCTTC. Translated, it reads CASSFPGKVNEQFF.